The 9 T cell receptor beta chains below come from one sample, sequenced in a study of T-cell memory formation after mild COVID-19. MiXCR, run by TCRdb on the 5' RACE reads, gives a single entry per CDR3 protein. The table shows approximately 500,000 distinct CDR3 sequences, with more than 20% occurring only once. Material: PBMCs or a T cell subset sorted from them (not recorded which). These receptors came from an adult woman who had mild COVID-19 (a few samples of this study predate the infection). Cell type and time point are not known.

The chain links TRBV28 to TRBJ2-7, with D perhaps assigned TRBD1 or TRBD2 (5 bases each). CDR3 length equals 15 residues. Trimming took 5 bases from V and 0 from J, leaving 14 bases between them. Looked up from germline, CDR1 is MDHEN and CDR2 is SYDVKM. Here the CDR3 DNA reads TGTGCCAGCAGTGGGGGTCAGAAGAGCTCCTACGAGCAGTACTTC. Its protein product is CASSGGQKSSYEQYF. Complete variable domain (other parts from reference TRBV28 and TRBJ2-7): DVKVTQSSRYLVKRTGEKVFLECVQDMDHENMFWYRQDPGLGLRLIYFSYDVKMKEKGDIPEGYSVSREKKERFSLILESASTNQTSMYLCASSGGQKSSYEQYFGPGTRLTVT.

This clonotype was recorded at least ten times. The V and J genes are TRBV12-3 or TRBV12-4 and TRBJ2-3; D gene ambiguous. The CDR3 totals 12 residues. V was cut by 6 bases and J by 1 base, with 5 bases left in between. The CDR3 region is CASSFGTDTQYF. As DNA, the CDR3 is TGTGCCAGCAGCTTCGGCACAGATACGCAGTATTTT.

This chain uses TRBV7-9 with TRBJ2-7, with D possibly being TRBD2 (5 bases). V shed 1 base and J shed 3 bases, with 10 bases lying between them. CDR3 length: 14 amino acids. Germline V lookup: CDR1 SEHNR, CDR2 FQNEAQ (reference sequence). For the CDR3, the DNA is TGTGCCAGCAGCTTAGGAGGGATTGACTACGAGCAGTACTTC. Its protein is CASSLGGIDYEQYF.

This rearrangement joins TRBV6-5 to TRBJ1-5; 8 bases are shared with TRBD1. In germline, CDR1 is MNHEY, CDR2 SVGAGI. The CDR3 consists of 14 residues. Unmatched junction bases numbered 4, after V lost 8 bases and J lost 1 base. CDR3 sequence reads: CASHDRGSNQPQHF. In nucleotides, the CDR3 is TGTGCCAGCCATGACAGGGGCAGCAATCAGCCCCAGCATTTT.

This chain joins TRBV5-1 and TRBJ1-2; TRBD1 aligns across 7 bases. The CDR3 length is 14 residues. The germline CDR1 and CDR2 sequences are SGHRS and YFSETQ. V was pared by 5 bases and J by 7 bases, with 11 bases of the junction left unmatched. This chain's CDR3 is CASSRDRDYVGYTF. CDR3 nucleotides: TGCGCCAGCAGTCGAGACAGGGACTATGTTGGCTACACCTTC.

This clonotype has only a few counts. The gene calls are TRBV7-9 and TRBJ2-7; 8 positions match TRBD1. After removal of 4 bases from V and 5 bases from J, the junction contained 10 bases not matched to a gene. The CDR3 runs to 15 residues. Germline CDR1 reads SEHNR; CDR2 reads FQNEAQ (reference sequence). CDR3 in amino acids: CASSSRTGLLNEQYF. CDR3 nucleotide sequence: TGTGCCAGCAGCTCTAGGACAGGGCTGTTGAACGAGCAGTACTTC. Based on the CDR3 plus reference TRBV7-9 and TRBJ2-7, the full variable domain is DTGVSQNPRHKITKRGQNVTFRCDPISEHNRLYWYRQTLGQGPEFLTYFQNEAQLEKSRLLSDRFSAERPKGSFSTLEIQRTEQGDSAMYLCASSSRTGLLNEQYFGPGTRLTVT.

This clonotype was counted a few times. V is TRBV29-1 and J is TRBJ2-5; 9 bases agree with TRBD2. Germline CDR1 reads SQVTM; CDR2 reads ANQGSEA. This CDR3 is 14 amino acids long. With V trimmed by 0 bases and J by 5 bases, 4 bases remained unmatched. The CDR3 coding sequence is TGCAGCGTTGAAGACGCAAGCGGGGGGGAGACCCAGTACTTC. It translates to CSVEDASGGETQYF. Full variable domain (rest looked up from reference TRBV29-1 and TRBJ2-5): SAVISQKPSRDICQRGTSLTIQCQVDSQVTMMFWYRQQPGQSLTLIATANQGSEATYESGFVIDKFPISRPNLTFSTLTVSNMSPEDSSIYLCSVEDASGGETQYFGPGTRLLVL.

This chain uses TRBV6-6 with TRBJ2-3, with 8 positions matching TRBD2. This CDR3 has 14 residues. Germline V gene sequence: CDR1 MNHNY, CDR2 SVGAGI (reference sequence). The trim removed 4 bases at V and 6 bases at J, leaving 6 bases unmatched. CDR3 nucleotide sequence: TGTGCCAGCAGTTTGGGGACTAGGGTGGATACGCAGTATTTT. Translating it yields CASSLGTRVDTQYF.

Written as DNA, the CDR3 is TGTGCTAGTGGCCAGGGGACTTCCCTGAAGACCCAGTACTTC. Encoded protein: CASGQGTSLKTQYF. The chain links TRBV12-5 to TRBJ2-5; D assignment may be TRBD1 or TRBD2 (6 bases each). CDR1 LGHNT and CDR2 FRNRAP come from the germline V gene. The length of the CDR3 is 14 residues. Trimming cost V 6 bases and J 6 bases, with 17 bases left between them.